This entry is about one TCR beta chain. What it recognizes is unknown. The junction shows a germline mismatch at one end, possibly a read error. This CDR3 spans 13 amino acids. The germline gives CDR1 ENHRY, CDR2 SYGVKD. From around 500 ng of total RNA, TCR beta-specific cDNA was reverse-transcribed using a constant-region primer. Each TCR beta library was derived from three nested multiplex PCR rounds that employed slightly modified ARM-PCR. Each of the first two PCR rounds ran approximately 10 cycles with TRBV1-TRBV30 forward and C-beta reverse primers. TCRdb passed the multiplex PCR reads through MiXCR, listing each CDR3 protein once. The table records around 54,000 distinct CDR3 sequences, 70% to 80% of them present only once. The sample comes from a study of tumor-infiltrating lymphocytes in primary liver carcinoma. The wider study: Maximum tumor diameters ranged from roughly 4.2 to 11 cm, stage T1-T3 N0M0.

From 20-30 mg of unsorted bulk tissue, DNA and RNA were co-extracted together. Per tumor, sampling covered five separate regions. Regarding the study as a whole: Appearing in all five tumor regions was true of only about 8-25% of top clones. Top-250-clone fractions were significantly higher in tumors than in blood (p = 0.039).

This receptor was obtained from a man aged 40-49 years with primary liver carcinoma and hepatitis B virus infection. V gene TRBV10-3 combines with J gene TRBJ1-2, with TRBD1 matching over 7 bases. Sequenced: liver tumor tissue from sampling region 2. Regarding subset: tumor region T2, inferior pole. The CDR3 loop reads CAISGGTARGYTF. CDR3 nucleotide sequence: TGTGCCATTAGTGGTGGGACAGCTAGAGGCTACACCTTC.